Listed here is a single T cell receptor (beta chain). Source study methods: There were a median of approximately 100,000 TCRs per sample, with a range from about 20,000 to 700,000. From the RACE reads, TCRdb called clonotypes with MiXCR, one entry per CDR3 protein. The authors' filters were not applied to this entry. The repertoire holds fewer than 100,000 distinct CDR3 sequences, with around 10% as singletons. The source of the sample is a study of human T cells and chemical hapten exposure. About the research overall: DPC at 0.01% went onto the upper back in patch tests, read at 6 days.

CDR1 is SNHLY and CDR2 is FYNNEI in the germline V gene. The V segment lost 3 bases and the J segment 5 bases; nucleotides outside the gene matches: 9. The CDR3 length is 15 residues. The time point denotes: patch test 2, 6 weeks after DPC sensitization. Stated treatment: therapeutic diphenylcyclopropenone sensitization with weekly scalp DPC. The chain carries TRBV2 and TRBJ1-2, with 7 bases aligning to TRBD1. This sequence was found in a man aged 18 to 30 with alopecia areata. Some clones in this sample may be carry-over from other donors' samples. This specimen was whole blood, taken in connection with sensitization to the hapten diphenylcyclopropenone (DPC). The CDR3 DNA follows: TGTGCCAGCAGTGACCAGGGGGTCCGGTCGTATGGCTACACCTTC. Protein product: CASSDQGVRSYGYTF.